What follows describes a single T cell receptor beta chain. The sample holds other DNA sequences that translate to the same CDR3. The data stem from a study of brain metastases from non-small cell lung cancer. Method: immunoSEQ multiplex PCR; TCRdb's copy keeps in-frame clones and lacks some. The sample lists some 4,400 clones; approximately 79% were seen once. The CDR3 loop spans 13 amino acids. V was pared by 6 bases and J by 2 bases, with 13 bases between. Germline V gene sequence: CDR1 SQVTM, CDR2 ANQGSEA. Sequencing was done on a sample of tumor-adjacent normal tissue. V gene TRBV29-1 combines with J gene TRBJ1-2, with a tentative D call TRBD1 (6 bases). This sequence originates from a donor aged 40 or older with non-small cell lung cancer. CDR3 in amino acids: CSVRTDQNYGYTF. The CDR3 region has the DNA TGCAGCGTCAGGACAGATCAAAACTATGGCTACACCTTC.